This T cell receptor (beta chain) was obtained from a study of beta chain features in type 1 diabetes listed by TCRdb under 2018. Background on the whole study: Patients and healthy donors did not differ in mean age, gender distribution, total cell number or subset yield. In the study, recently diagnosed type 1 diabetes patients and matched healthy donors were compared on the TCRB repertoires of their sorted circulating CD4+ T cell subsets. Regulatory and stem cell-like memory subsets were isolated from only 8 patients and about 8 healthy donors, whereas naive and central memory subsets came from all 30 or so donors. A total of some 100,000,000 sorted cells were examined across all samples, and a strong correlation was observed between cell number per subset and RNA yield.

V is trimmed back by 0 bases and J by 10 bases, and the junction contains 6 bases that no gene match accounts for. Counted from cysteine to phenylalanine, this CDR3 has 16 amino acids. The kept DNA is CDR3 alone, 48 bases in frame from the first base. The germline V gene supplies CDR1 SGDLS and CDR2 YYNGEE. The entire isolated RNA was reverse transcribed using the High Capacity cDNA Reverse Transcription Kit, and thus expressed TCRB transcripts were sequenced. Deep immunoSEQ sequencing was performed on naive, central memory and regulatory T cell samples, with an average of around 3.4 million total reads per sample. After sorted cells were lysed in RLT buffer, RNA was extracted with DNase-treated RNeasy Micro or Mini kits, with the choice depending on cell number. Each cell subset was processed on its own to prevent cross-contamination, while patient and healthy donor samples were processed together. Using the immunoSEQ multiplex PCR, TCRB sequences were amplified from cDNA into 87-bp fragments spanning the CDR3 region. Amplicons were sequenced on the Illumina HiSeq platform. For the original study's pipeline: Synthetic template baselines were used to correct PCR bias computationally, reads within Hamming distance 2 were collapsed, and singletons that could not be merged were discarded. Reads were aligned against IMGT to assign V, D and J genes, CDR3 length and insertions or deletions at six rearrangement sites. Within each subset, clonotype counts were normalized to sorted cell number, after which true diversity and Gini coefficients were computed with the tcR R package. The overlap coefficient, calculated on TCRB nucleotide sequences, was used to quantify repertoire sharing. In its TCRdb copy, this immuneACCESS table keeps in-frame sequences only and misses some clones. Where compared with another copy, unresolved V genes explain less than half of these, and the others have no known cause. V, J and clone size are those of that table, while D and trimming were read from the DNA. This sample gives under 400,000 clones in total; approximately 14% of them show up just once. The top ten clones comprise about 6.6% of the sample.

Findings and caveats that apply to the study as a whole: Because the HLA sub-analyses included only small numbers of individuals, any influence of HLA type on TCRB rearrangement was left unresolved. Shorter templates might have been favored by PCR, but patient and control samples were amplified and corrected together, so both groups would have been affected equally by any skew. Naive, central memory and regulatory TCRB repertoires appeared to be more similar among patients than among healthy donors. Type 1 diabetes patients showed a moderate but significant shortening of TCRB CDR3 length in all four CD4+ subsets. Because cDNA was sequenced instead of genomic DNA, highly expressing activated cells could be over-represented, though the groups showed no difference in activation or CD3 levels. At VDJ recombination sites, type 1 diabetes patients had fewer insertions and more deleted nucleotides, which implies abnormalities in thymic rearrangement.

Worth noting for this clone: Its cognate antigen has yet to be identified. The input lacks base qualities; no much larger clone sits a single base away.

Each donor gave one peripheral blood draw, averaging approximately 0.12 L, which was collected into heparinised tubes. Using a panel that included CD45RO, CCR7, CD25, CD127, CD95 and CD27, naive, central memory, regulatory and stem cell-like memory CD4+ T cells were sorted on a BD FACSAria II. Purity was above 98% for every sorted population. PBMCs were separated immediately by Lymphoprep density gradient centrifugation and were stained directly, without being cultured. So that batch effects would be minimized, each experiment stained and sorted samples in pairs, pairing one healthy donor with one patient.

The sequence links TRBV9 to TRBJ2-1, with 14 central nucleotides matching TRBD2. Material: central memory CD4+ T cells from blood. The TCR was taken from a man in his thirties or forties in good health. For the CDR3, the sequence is CASSVGLAGGGFEQFF. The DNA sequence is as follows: TGTGCCAGCAGCGTAGGACTAGCGGGAGGGGGATTCGAGCAGTTCTTC. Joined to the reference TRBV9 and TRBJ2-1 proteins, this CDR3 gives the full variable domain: DSGVTQTPKHLITATGQRVTLRCSPRSGDLSVYWYQQSLDQGLQFLIQYYNGEERAKGNILERFSAQQFPDLHSELNLSSLELGDSALYFCASSVGLAGGGFEQFFGPGTRLTVL.